One sample yielded the 32 T cell receptor beta chains listed below, sequenced in a study of graft-versus-host responses after intestinal transplantation. These receptors are not linked to any known antigen. Sequenced by immunoSEQ multiplex PCR; TCRdb stores in-frame clones only, minus some. The sample has 84,000 or so clones, just under 95% seen once; the top ten hold around 1.1%. The sample here was unstimulated CD8+ T cells sorted from spleen or lymph node cells, taken before transplant. These receptors were taken from a human donor who was the organ donor for an intestinal transplant.

This sequence joins TRBV9 and TRBJ1-2, with D unresolved. Germline V gene sequence: CDR1 SGDLS, CDR2 YYNGEE. The CDR3 spans 16 residues. Trimming left V 0 bases short and J 4 bases short, with 16 bases between. In DNA, the CDR3 is TGTGCCAGCAGCGTAGCTACAGACATCGAGGGCTATGGCTACACCTTC. It is translated as CASSVATDIEGYGYTF.

The CDR3 coding sequence is TGTGCCAGCAGTACCCCCGGTGGAAACATTCAGTACTTC. Translated: CASSTPGGNIQYF. The chain couples TRBV28 to TRBJ2-4; D is undetermined. Per germline, CDR1 MDHEN and CDR2 SYDVKM. Trimming took 5 bases from V and 6 from J, leaving 11 bases between them. This CDR3 contains 13 residues.

This clone was picked up one time. The chain combines TRBV27 with TRBJ2-2, with 7 bases that match TRBD1. The CDR3 has 16 residues. With 6 bases clipped from V and 5 bases from J, the junction kept 12 bases outside the gene matches. CDR1 is MNHEY, CDR2 SMNVEV, per germline (reference sequence). The CDR3 sequence is CASSWAGGWGTGELFF. The CDR3 bases are TGTGCCAGCAGCTGGGCAGGGGGTTGGGGGACCGGGGAGCTGTTTTTT.

This chain links TRBV4-1 with TRBJ2-2; D is undetermined. Trimming shortened V by 0 bases and J by 8 bases, and 4 bases separated the two germline ends. The germline gives CDR1 MGHRA, CDR2 YSYEKL. The CDR3 sequence is 12 residues long. Here the CDR3 reads CASSQDLGELFF. In DNA, the CDR3 is TGCGCCAGCAGCCAAGATCTTGGGGAGCTGTTTTTT.

The chain uses TRBV5-4 and TRBJ1-2; TRBD1 aligns across 8 bases. Germline CDR1 is SGHNT and CDR2 is YYREEE (reference sequence). V trimming: 2 bases; J trimming: 2 bases; junction bases outside the gene matches: 2. The CDR3 has 14 amino acids. The CDR3 region is CASSFRTGNYGYTF. In DNA, the CDR3 is TGTGCCAGCAGCTTCCGGACAGGGAACTATGGCTACACCTTC.

The chain combines TRBV6-5 with TRBJ2-7, with D possibly being TRBD1 (6 bases). Germline loops: CDR1 MNHEY, CDR2 SVGAGI. The CDR3 totals 14 residues. Trimming stripped 7 bases from V and 2 bases from J, with 15 bases between. This CDR3 is CASNAPGHPYEQYF. CDR3 sequence (DNA): TGTGCCAGCAACGCACCGGGACATCCCTACGAGCAGTACTTC.

V usage is TRBV27 and J usage is TRBJ2-1; 7 nucleotides align to TRBD1. This CDR3 comprises 12 residues. The trim removed 3 bases at V and 7 bases at J, leaving 0 bases unmatched. Looked up from germline, CDR1 is MNHEY and CDR2 is SMNVEV (reference sequence). The CDR3 region has the DNA TGTGCCAGCAGTTTCAGGGGGAATGAGCAGTTCTTC. It is translated as CASSFRGNEQFF.

The chain couples TRBV5-1 to TRBJ1-2; D perhaps matches TRBD1 (5 bases). CDR3 length: 13 amino acids. V was cut by 4 bases and J by 8 bases, with 15 bases left in between. CDR1 is SGHRS and CDR2 is YFSETQ in the germline V gene. The DNA of the CDR3 is TGCGCCAGCAGCGATGGCGGGGCAGGCGGCTACACCTTC. Translation: CASSDGGAGGYTF.

This chain connects TRBV7-9 to TRBJ2-1; D remains ambiguous. The CDR3 sequence is 12 residues long. Per the germline V gene, CDR1 is SEHNR and CDR2 is FQNEAQ (reference sequence). Trimming pared 0 bases from V and 7 bases from J, leaving 4 bases between. The CDR3, as DNA: TGTGCCAGCAGCTTAGCGAGGAATGAGCAGTTCTTC. Translating it yields CASSLARNEQFF.

The chain combines TRBV5-4 with TRBJ2-7, with D possibly being TRBD2 (5 bases). V was pared by 7 bases and J by 6 bases, with 14 bases between. The CDR3 covers 12 residues. Germline CDR1 and CDR2: SGHNT and YYREEE (reference sequence). DNA of the CDR3: TGTGCCAGCGCTGAGGTAGGACTCGAGCAGTACTTC. Its protein product is CASAEVGLEQYF.

The table lists this clone with a few counts. This chain uses TRBV5-6 with TRBJ2-1; D ambiguous. Germline V gene lookup returns CDR1 SGHDT and CDR2 YYEEEE. This CDR3 is 12 amino acids long. Trimming stripped 0 bases from V and 9 bases from J, with 7 bases between. The CDR3 sequence is CASSLEPGEQFF. CDR3 sequence (DNA): TGTGCCAGCAGCTTGGAACCCGGTGAGCAGTTCTTC.

This sequence joins TRBV6-6 and TRBJ2-1, with a weak D call TRBD1 (5 bases). V dropped 7 bases and J dropped 14 bases, with 15 bases sitting between them. The V gene's germline CDR1 is MNHNY and CDR2 SVGAGI (reference sequence). CDR3 length: 11 amino acids. In DNA, the CDR3 is TGTGCCAGCAAGTCACAGGTTGGGGAGTTCTTC. Amino acid sequence: CASKSQVGEFF.

This clone has just a few counts. This sequence joins TRBV6-1 and TRBJ2-7; a possible D gene is TRBD2 (6 bases). V lost 8 bases and J 5 bases, leaving 13 bases between the germline ends. This CDR3 comprises 12 residues. Germline CDR1 MNHNS, CDR2 SASEGT. The DNA of the CDR3 is TGTGCCAGCGGGGACTCCGTGCACGAGCAGTACTTC. This codes for CASGDSVHEQYF.

V usage is TRBV7-9 and J usage is TRBJ2-4; D not certain. The length of the CDR3 is 13 residues. In germline, CDR1 is SEHNR, CDR2 FQNEAQ (reference sequence). V lost 0 bases and J 4 bases, leaving 4 bases between the germline ends. CDR3 region: CASSLAPKNIQYF. In nucleotides, the CDR3 is TGTGCCAGCAGCTTAGCCCCAAAAAACATTCAGTACTTC.

J is TRBJ2-2 and V is TRBV7-3, with D perhaps TRBD2 (6 bases). Germline assignment: CDR1 SGHTA and CDR2 FQGTGA. V lost 1 base, J lost 2 bases, and 8 bases lay in between. The CDR3 sequence is 15 residues long. CDR3 in amino acids: CASSLIAGNTGELFF. The CDR3 DNA is TGTGCCAGCAGCTTAATTGCGGGAAACACCGGGGAGCTGTTTTTT.

The rearrangement joins TRBV29-1 to TRBJ2-1; D call uncertain. Germline CDR1 reads SQVTM; CDR2 reads ANQGSEA. The V end lost 7 bases, the J end lost 12 bases, and 13 bases lay between the germline ends. This CDR3 is 10 amino acids long. CDR3: CSAVSVGQFF. In DNA form, the CDR3 reads TGCAGCGCCGTCTCTGTCGGGCAGTTCTTC.

The chain uses TRBV7-9 and TRBJ2-3; 8 nucleotides agree with TRBD1. The CDR3 covers 16 residues. Germline CDR1 is SEHNR and CDR2 is FQNEAQ (reference sequence). Trimming cost V 2 bases and J 2 bases; bases outside gene matches: 6. The CDR3 here is CASSLQTGGHTDTQYF. The DNA for the CDR3 is TGTGCCAGCAGCTTACAAACAGGGGGACACACAGATACGCAGTATTTT.

V gene TRBV28 combines with J gene TRBJ2-1; 9 bases map to TRBD2. The V segment lost 3 bases and the J segment 8 bases; nucleotides outside the gene matches: 8. In germline, CDR1 is MDHEN, CDR2 SYDVKM. This CDR3 is built from 15 residues. The CDR3 loop is CASSLGSSGRDEQFF. The DNA for the CDR3 is TGTGCCAGCAGTTTGGGGAGTAGCGGGAGAGATGAGCAGTTCTTC.

The chain carries TRBV12-5 and TRBJ2-2; 10 bases are shared with TRBD2. Germline CDR1 and CDR2: LGHNT and FRNRAP. The CDR3 totals 17 residues. Trimming cost V 5 bases and J 6 bases; bases outside gene matches: 12. The chain's CDR3 is CASGPPGAGGPPGELFF. CDR3 nucleotide sequence: TGTGCTAGTGGTCCCCCCGGAGCGGGGGGGCCGCCCGGGGAGCTGTTTTTT. Variable domain in full (rest from reference TRBV12-5 and TRBJ2-2): DARVTQTPRHKVTEMGQEVTMRCQPILGHNTVFWYRQTMMQGLELLAYFRNRAPLDDSGMPKDRFSAEMPDATLATLKIQPSEPRDSAVYFCASGPPGAGGPPGELFFGEGSRLTVL.

The CDR3 is CSVLAGASGEQFF. CDR3 bases: TGCAGCGTACTAGCGGGGGCCTCTGGTGAGCAGTTCTTC. J is TRBJ2-1 and V is TRBV29-1, with 11 bases lining up with TRBD2. With 6 bases clipped from V and 9 bases from J, the junction kept 7 bases outside the gene matches. Germline-derived CDR1 and CDR2 are SQVTM and ANQGSEA. This CDR3 spans 13 amino acids.

The chain employs TRBV10-3 and TRBJ2-1; D may be TRBD1 (5 bases). The V end was cut by 0 bases, the J end by 3 bases, with 9 bases between. The CDR3 is 15 amino acids. Germline CDR1 reads ENHRY; CDR2 reads SYGVKD. CDR3 sequence: CAISESGHNYNEQFF. The CDR3 bases are TGTGCCATCAGTGAGTCGGGGCACAACTACAATGAGCAGTTCTTC.

The chain has TRBV4-1 and TRBJ2-5, with D tentatively TRBD2 (6 bases). CDR3 length: 15 residues. V was shortened by 4 bases and J by 5 bases, with 17 bases between the two germline ends. CDR1 MGHRA and CDR2 YSYEKL come from the germline V gene. The DNA of the CDR3 is TGCGCCAGCAGCCCCGGGACTCTTTCCTCGGAGACCCAGTACTTC. This encodes CASSPGTLSSETQYF.

The chain couples TRBV7-9 to TRBJ2-1; 10 nucleotides agree with TRBD2. The germline V gene has CDR1 SEHNR and CDR2 FQNEAQ (reference sequence). After removal of 5 bases from V and 10 bases from J, the junction contained 8 bases not matched to a gene. The CDR3 runs to 14 residues. This CDR3 reads CASSGGGLAIEQFF. Written as DNA, the CDR3 is TGTGCCAGCAGCGGAGGGGGACTAGCGATCGAGCAGTTCTTC.

The rearrangement uses TRBV27 and TRBJ2-7, with 7 bases identical to TRBD1. This CDR3 is built from 13 residues. Unmatched junction bases numbered 1, after V lost 3 bases and J lost 2 bases. CDR1 and CDR2 from the germline V gene are MNHEY and SMNVEV (reference sequence). Here the CDR3 reads CASSFTGAYEQYF. Written as DNA, the CDR3 is TGTGCCAGCAGTTTTACAGGGGCCTACGAGCAGTACTTC.

The CDR3: CASSRTGTHTF. DNA for the CDR3: TGTGCCAGCAGCCGAACAGGGACACACACCTTC. V gene TRBV9 combines with J gene TRBJ1-2, with a possible D match to TRBD1 (6 bases). Looked up from germline, CDR1 is SGDLS and CDR2 is YYNGEE. Deletions cut 4 bases from V and 12 bases from J, with 13 bases between. There are 11 residues in the CDR3.

This chain joins TRBV5-4 and TRBJ2-7, with a weak D call TRBD2 (5 bases). The CDR3 spans 13 residues. Between the trimmed V and J ends, which lost 2 bases and 7 bases, there was a span of 13 bases. Germline values: CDR1 SGHNT, CDR2 YYREEE (reference sequence). This chain's CDR3 is CASSFGITGEQYF. The CDR3 DNA reads as TGTGCCAGCAGCTTCGGGATAACCGGAGAGCAGTACTTC.

The V gene is TRBV9, the J gene TRBJ1-3; D gene uncertain. Trimming took off 5 bases at V and 1 base at J, with 7 bases between the two ends. The CDR3 covers 13 residues. The V gene's germline CDR1 is SGDLS and CDR2 YYNGEE. CDR3 in amino acids: CASRGRSGNTIYF. The CDR3 bases are TGTGCCAGCAGAGGGAGGTCTGGAAACACCATATATTTT.

The genes are TRBV10-3 and TRBJ2-1; tentatively, D is TRBD1 (7 bases). The CDR3 is 10 amino acids. Germline lookup yields CDR1 ENHRY and CDR2 SYGVKD. V lost 10 bases, J lost 10 bases, and 11 bases lay in between. CDR3 nucleotides: TGTGCCACAGGGGGGTACGAGCAGTTCTTC. Protein: CATGGYEQFF.

The chain couples TRBV28 to TRBJ2-5; no definite D call. TRBJ2-7 explains the end of the DNA better; the J call may be wrong. The CDR3 runs to 13 residues. Per germline, CDR1 MDHEN and CDR2 SYDVKM. CDR3 amino acids: CASSFYSSYEQYF. The CDR3 DNA sequence: TGTGCCAGCAGTTTTTACTCCTCCTACGAGCAGTACTTC.

This clone was seen more than once but under ten times. The chain is built from TRBV5-1 and TRBJ2-7; D ambiguous. The CDR3 sequence is 14 residues long. With 0 bases removed from V and 3 bases from J, the gap between germline ends came to 10 bases. From germline, CDR1 is SGHRS and CDR2 YFSETQ. CDR3 sequence (DNA): TGCGCCAGCAGCTTGGTGAGCGCAGACTACGAGCAGTACTTC. Protein sequence: CASSLVSADYEQYF.

The chain is built from TRBV27 and TRBJ1-6, with 9 bases identical to TRBD1. This CDR3 is 17 amino acids long. CDR1 MNHEY and CDR2 SMNVEV come from the germline V gene (reference sequence). V lost 5 bases and J lost 2; bases outside the gene matches: 7. The CDR3 region has the DNA TGTGCCAGCAGTGTCAACAGGGGGCGGACCTATAATTCACCCCTCCACTTT. Residues: CASSVNRGRTYNSPLHF.

The chain joins TRBV4-3 to TRBJ1-6; D uncertain. Trimming took off 5 bases at V and 4 bases at J, with 9 bases between the two ends. Looked up from germline, CDR1 is LGHNA and CDR2 is YSLEER. This CDR3 spans 14 amino acids. The DNA for the CDR3 is TGCGCCAGCAGCGGAGCCGGTTATAATTCACCCCTCCACTTT. Translated: CASSGAGYNSPLHF.